The present entry profiles one T cell receptor (beta chain) with its context. Profiled with immunoSEQ multiplex PCR; TCRdb holds only in-frame clones, not every one. The sample lists about 100,000 clones; more than 80% were seen once. The sample comes from a study of OX40 agonist ivuxolimab in advanced cancers. About the study: Three partial responders included one hepatocellular carcinoma patient and two cutaneous melanoma patients.

The input for sequencing was CD4+ or CD8+ T cells sorted from blood, taken in a trial of the OX40 agonist ivuxolimab. This receptor was identified in an adult with an advanced solid tumor such as melanoma, head and neck, liver or kidney cancer.

The CDR3 nucleotides read TGTGCCAGCAGCTTAGCGCCTGGGACTAGCGGAAGGAAAAACATTCAGTACTTC. Residues: CASSLAPGTSGRKNIQYF. The chain couples TRBV7-2 to TRBJ2-4; 11 bases are a match to TRBD2. The CDR3 runs to 18 residues. CDR1 is SGHTA, CDR2 FQGNSA, per germline. The J segment lost 4 bases and the V segment lost 0 bases, leaving 8 bases of the junction unmatched.